A selection of T cell receptor beta chains follows, all from one sample in a study of patients and donors after allogeneic stem cell transplantation. One entry per CDR3 protein, called by TCRdb with MiXCR from the RT-PCR reads. The data show around 7,600 distinct CDR3 sequences, with roughly 12% seen just once and 52% held by the top ten. Source material: blood, either unsorted or a sorted T cell fraction (not recorded which). These receptors came from a human donor who was either an allogeneic HSCT recipient or a stem cell or donor lymphocyte infusion donor (not recorded which). It is not recorded whose cells these are; they may come from a transplant donor. Each CDR3 is given with its conserved first and last residue. Size is stated for part of the rows, as once, few or many counts, or as a class when the clone is expanded.

>many|TRBV5-1
CASSSGGTANTGELFF
>few|TRBV20-1
CSASSSGGSDTQYF
>NA|TRBV12-5
CASAPDREAFF
>medium-sized|TRBV27
CASRGQGLSQPQHF
>few|TRBV30
CAWKRDSATGELFF
>many|TRBV3-1
CASSQDGTGAEKLFF
>many|TRBV10-3
CAISVKGNTEAFF
>few|TRBV20-1
CSAEGQDQETQYF
>few|TRBV12-3/TRBV12-4
CASSSGTGGYNEQFF
>medium-sized|TRBV2
CASSERGLYGYTF
>NA|TRBV19
CASSIKLMSETQYF
>many|TRBV20-1
CSAREDSGTDTQYF
>few|TRBV2
CASSVPGGNTEAFF
>few|TRBV30
CAWRGTVRTQAFF
>many|TRBV6-4
CASSDSGADTQYF
>NA|TRBV2
CASSQSGTVYEQYF
>hyperexpanded|TRBV7-2
CASSPDRGRTGELFF
>many|TRBV6-5
CASSRGVGTEAFF
>NA|TRBV7-9
CASSVRDRAPGELFF
>few|TRBV2
CASAAQKIYGYTF
>many|TRBV18
CASSPGQTRYGYTF
>NA|TRBV11-2
CASSPGRQETQYF
>few|TRBV6-5
CASSRGSQPQHF
>few|TRBV20-1
CSARDPLSEQFF
>many|TRBV15
CATSSASHSTQYF
>NA|TRBV12-3/TRBV12-4
CASSLGTGGNQPQHF
>many|TRBV28
CASSLLGISYNEQFF
>many|TRBV20-1
CSARDAQRGGNDEQYF
>NA|TRBV7-9
CASSFREGSEQYF
>once|TRBV19
CASSLQSYGTATDTQYF
>few|TRBV19
CASSIDLGPRVEQFF
>NA|TRBV20-1
CSAQNPYLKQNTDTQYF
>NA|TRBV20-1
CSARQRENYGYTF
>many|TRBV5-1
CASSLTGGAPEAFF
>many|TRBV5-1
CASSWPLGPTDTQYF
>NA|TRBV10-2
CASSIMGFDTEAFF
>many|TRBV20-1
CSAQGRMGADTQYF
>many|TRBV29-1
CSVEDSGEVQYF
>NA|TRBV21-1
CASSSRDRKIQNNISGNTIYF
>few|TRBV5-1
CASSPFRSGVGTDTQYF
>few|TRBV11-2
CASSPTERAGGRYNEQFF